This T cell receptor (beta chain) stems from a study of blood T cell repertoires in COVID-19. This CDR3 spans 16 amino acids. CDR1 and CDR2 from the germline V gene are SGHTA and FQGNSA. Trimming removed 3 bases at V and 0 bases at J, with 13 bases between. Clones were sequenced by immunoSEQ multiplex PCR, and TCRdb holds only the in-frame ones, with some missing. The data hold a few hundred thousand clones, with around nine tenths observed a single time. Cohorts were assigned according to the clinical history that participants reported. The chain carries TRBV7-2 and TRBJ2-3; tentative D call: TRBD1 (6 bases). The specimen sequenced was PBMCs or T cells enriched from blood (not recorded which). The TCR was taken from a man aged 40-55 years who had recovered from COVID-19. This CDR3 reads CASSFRQAQSTDTQYF. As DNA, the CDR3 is TGTGCCAGCAGCTTCCGACAGGCTCAAAGCACAGATACGCAGTATTTT. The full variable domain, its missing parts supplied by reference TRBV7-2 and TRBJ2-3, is GAGVSQSPSNKVTEKGKDVELRCDPISGHTALYWYRQSLGQGLEFLIYFQGNSAPDKSGLPSDRFSAERTGGSVSTLTIQRTQQEDSAVYLCASSFRQAQSTDTQYFGPGTRLTVL.